The 24 T cell receptor beta chains in this list originate from one sample, sequenced in a study of PD-L1 blockade in urothelial cancer. Libraries were prepared by immunoSEQ multiplex PCR; TCRdb keeps only in-frame clonotypes and omits some of them. The table shows approximately 91,000 clones, with over 80% occurring only once. Time point here: peripheral blood 6 weeks after treatment start. The starting material was PBMCs, obtained around atezolizumab (anti-PD-L1) treatment. All receptors come from a man aged 65-85 years with urothelial cancer.

DNA of the CDR3: TGTGCCAGCAGTAGGACTAGCGGGGGAGGGACCCAGTACTTC. Translating gives CASSRTSGGGTQYF. This chain joins TRBV7-3 and TRBJ2-5; 13 bases align to TRBD2. CDR1 is SGHTA, CDR2 FQGTGA, per germline. With 6 bases clipped from V and 7 bases from J, the junction kept 5 bases outside the gene matches. The CDR3 has 14 residues.

This sequence joins TRBV28 and TRBJ1-4; D ambiguous. In germline, CDR1 is MDHEN, CDR2 SYDVKM. CDR3 length equals 13 residues. V was cut by 6 bases and J by 7 bases, with 12 bases left in between. CDR3 region: CASRSSEGEKLFF. The CDR3 DNA follows: TGTGCCAGCAGATCCTCAGAGGGTGAAAAACTGTTTTTT.

The V gene is TRBV4-1, the J gene TRBJ2-1; 12 bases line up with TRBD2. This CDR3 comprises 14 residues. In germline, CDR1 is MGHRA, CDR2 YSYEKL. The V segment lost 9 bases and the J segment 10 bases; nucleotides outside the gene matches: 10. The CDR3, as DNA: TGCGCCAGTCCCCCGGGACTAGCGGGCCAGGAGCAGTTCTTC. Translated: CASPPGLAGQEQFF.

The chain recombines TRBV19 with TRBJ2-3; 9 bases line up with TRBD1. Germline trimming cut 6 bases from V and 4 bases from J; bases unmatched to any gene: 5. Germline CDR1 LNHDA, CDR2 SQIVND (reference sequence). CDR3 length equals 14 residues. The CDR3 reads CASRMTGGPDTQYF. The CDR3 bases are TGTGCCAGTAGGATGACAGGGGGTCCAGATACGCAGTATTTT.

The chain combines TRBV9 with TRBJ2-3; 10 bases are shared with TRBD1. Losses at the gene ends were 3 bases for V and 9 bases for J; bases not matched to a gene: 13. CDR1 and CDR2 (germline): SGDLS, YYNGEE. This CDR3 is 16 amino acids long. This CDR3 reads CASSADPGQGFLTQYF. CDR3 DNA: TGTGCCAGCAGCGCCGACCCGGGACAGGGGTTCCTGACGCAGTATTTT.

The rearrangement links TRBV10-3 to TRBJ2-1, with 11 positions matching TRBD2. The CDR3 covers 15 residues. Looked up from germline, CDR1 is ENHRY and CDR2 is SYGVKD. Trimming cost V 2 bases and J 6 bases; bases outside gene matches: 3. DNA of the CDR3: TGTGCCATCAGTGAGGCCCTAGCGGGAGGCAATGAGCAGTTCTTC. Translation gives CAISEALAGGNEQFF.

This chain joins TRBV7-6 and TRBJ2-1; D is possibly TRBD2 (5 bases). In germline, CDR1 is SGHVS, CDR2 FNYEAQ. Between the trimmed V and J ends, which lost 1 base and 2 bases, there was a span of 9 bases. The CDR3 totals 15 residues. The CDR3: CASSLVAGPYNEQFF. The CDR3 region has the DNA TGTGCCAGCAGCTTAGTTGCGGGCCCCTACAATGAGCAGTTCTTC.

This clone was observed a single time. The chain employs TRBV19 and TRBJ2-1; D gene ambiguous. Germline V gives CDR1 LNHDA, CDR2 SQIVND (reference sequence). The germline V and J ends were trimmed by 6 bases and 10 bases, with 10 bases remaining between them. This CDR3 comprises 11 residues. The chain's CDR3 is CASRRHREQFF. The CDR3 coding sequence is TGTGCCAGTAGGAGACATCGCGAGCAGTTCTTC.

The CDR3 spells CASSRTDQETQYF. Written as DNA, the CDR3 is TGTGCCAGCAGCCGGACAGATCAAGAGACCCAGTACTTC. V and J are TRBV7-2 and TRBJ2-5; D might be TRBD1 (6 bases). Per the germline V gene, CDR1 is SGHTA and CDR2 is FQGNSA. This CDR3 is 13 amino acids long. V was shortened by 5 bases and J by 2 bases, with 9 bases between the two germline ends.

The genes are TRBV6-5 and TRBJ2-7, with D tentatively TRBD2 (5 bases). This CDR3 contains 16 residues. Trimming cost V 0 bases and J 0 bases, with 12 bases left between them. Germline values: CDR1 MNHEY, CDR2 SVGAGI. This chain's CDR3 is CASSYSVRGSSYEQYF. As DNA, the CDR3 is TGTGCCAGCAGTTACTCGGTCCGGGGTAGCTCCTACGAGCAGTACTTC.

As to this clone: Compared with germline, one end of the junction differs, possibly owing to a read error. The J gene is TRBJ2-1, the V gene TRBV2; D ambiguous. The CDR3 extends over 11 amino acids. CDR1 and CDR2 from the germline V gene are SNHLY and FYNNEI. The CDR3 here is CASSVSREQFF. The CDR3 region has the DNA TGTGCCAGTAGTGTCTCTCGTGAGCAGTTCTTC.

V gene TRBV25-1 combines with J gene TRBJ2-7; TRBD1 matches 12 bases. The CDR3 is 15 residues long. Germline assignment: CDR1 MGHDK and CDR2 SYGVNS. With V trimmed by 4 bases and J by 5 bases, 6 bases remained unmatched. CDR3 coding DNA: TGTGCCAGCAGTGCACTGGGACAGGGGGCCAACGAGCAGTACTTC. Translation gives CASSALGQGANEQYF.

This clone was seen only a few times. The chain couples TRBV5-6 to TRBJ2-2; TRBD2 matches 7 bases. Germline V gene lookup returns CDR1 SGHDT and CDR2 YYEEEE. The CDR3 loop spans 15 amino acids. The ends lost 4 bases at V and 0 bases at J; junction bases unmatched: 3. The CDR3 loop is CASSLGLANTGELFF. In nucleotides, the CDR3 is TGTGCCAGCAGCCTCGGACTAGCGAACACCGGGGAGCTGTTTTTT.

Here the CDR3 DNA reads TGTGCCAGCAGCTATGGCCACACCTCCTACGAGCAGTACTTC. Amino acids: CASSYGHTSYEQYF. The chain couples TRBV7-9 to TRBJ2-7; no clear D. From germline, CDR1 is SEHNR and CDR2 FQNEAQ (reference sequence). The CDR3 is made up of 14 amino acids. Trimming pared 4 bases from V and 0 bases from J, leaving 10 bases between.

The V and J genes are TRBV7-2 and TRBJ2-5; TRBD1 matches 7 bases. Trimming took 4 bases from V and 2 from J; bases not matched to a gene: 4. In germline, CDR1 is SGHTA, CDR2 FQGNSA. The CDR3 runs 14 residues. CDR3 in DNA: TGTGCCAGCAGCTCCCACAGGGGACAAGAGACCCAGTACTTC. It codes for CASSSHRGQETQYF.

J is TRBJ2-3 and V is TRBV5-5; a possible D gene is TRBD2 (6 bases). This CDR3 spans 14 amino acids. V dropped 3 bases and J dropped 2 bases, with 10 bases sitting between them. The germline gives CDR1 SGHKS, CDR2 YYEKEE (reference sequence). Here the CDR3 DNA reads TGTGCCAGCAGCTGGGACTTTTACACAGATACGCAGTATTTT. Its protein is CASSWDFYTDTQYF.

The table lists this clone with a few counts. The V call is TRBV9, the J call TRBJ2-5, with TRBD2 matching 7 bases. The length of the CDR3 is 15 residues. V dropped 4 bases and J dropped 2; count of bases not matched to a gene: 8. Germline V lookup: CDR1 SGDLS, CDR2 YYNGEE. The CDR3 DNA reads TGTGCCAGCAGCTTAGTCGGGGGGTGGCAAGAGACCCAGTACTTC. Translating it yields CASSLVGGWQETQYF.

The chain links TRBV7-2 to TRBJ2-5, with 12 positions matching TRBD2. This CDR3 spans 18 amino acids. Germline CDR1 is SGHTA and CDR2 is FQGNSA. The junction had 11 bases not matched to a gene; V was cut back by 2 bases and J by 4 bases. For the CDR3, the DNA is TGTGCCAGCAGCTTAATTTGGCGACTAGCGGGAGCAGGAGAGACCCAGTACTTC. Translated, it gives CASSLIWRLAGAGETQYF.

The V call is TRBV9, the J call TRBJ1-2; 7 nucleotides align to TRBD1. The J segment lost 2 bases and the V segment lost 3 bases, leaving 7 bases of the junction unmatched. This CDR3 is built from 15 residues. Germline CDR1 reads SGDLS; CDR2 reads YYNGEE. CDR3 DNA: TGTGCCAGCAGCGAGGCGGCAGGGGGGAACTATGGCTACACCTTC. Encoded protein: CASSEAAGGNYGYTF.

The chain recombines TRBV5-1 with TRBJ1-4; TRBD1 matches at 8 bases. The CDR3 is 15 residues long. Germline loops: CDR1 SGHRS, CDR2 YFSETQ. The V gene end was trimmed by 4 bases and the J gene end by 8 bases; junction bases not matched to a gene: 10. The CDR3 DNA follows: TGCGCCAGCAGCCAAGACAGGGGAGGGGGCGAAAAACTGTTTTTT. Translated: CASSQDRGGGEKLFF.

This chain links TRBV11-3 with TRBJ2-2, with D perhaps TRBD1 (6 bases). CDR3 length equals 16 residues. CDR1 is SGHNT, CDR2 YENEEA, per germline. Trimming cost V 4 bases and J 1 base, with 13 bases left between them. CDR3 nucleotides: TGTGCCAGCAGCTCCGAAGGGACACAGAACACCGGGGAGCTGTTTTTT. Translating it yields CASSSEGTQNTGELFF.

The J gene is TRBJ2-1, the V gene TRBV7-8; 10 nucleotides match TRBD2. The V segment lost 5 bases and the J segment 0 bases; nucleotides outside the gene matches: 4. Germline lookup yields CDR1 SGHVS and CDR2 FQNEAQ. The CDR3 has 16 residues. CDR3 nucleotides: TGTGCCAGCAGCCGACTAGCGGGCCTCTCCTACAATGAGCAGTTCTTC. Amino acid sequence: CASSRLAGLSYNEQFF.

The chain recombines TRBV7-2 with TRBJ1-5; 7 positions agree with TRBD1. J lost 1 base, V lost 4 bases, and 1 base had no gene match. The CDR3 has 14 amino acids. Germline CDR1 SGHTA, CDR2 FQGNSA. The CDR3 loop is CASSSTGSNQPQHF. The CDR3, as DNA: TGTGCCAGCAGCTCGACAGGGAGCAATCAGCCCCAGCATTTT.

The gene calls are TRBV7-2 and TRBJ2-2; D gene unclear. Germline V lookup: CDR1 SGHTA, CDR2 FQGNSA. V was shortened by 4 bases and J by 4 bases, with 10 bases between the two germline ends. This CDR3 has 14 amino acids. CDR3 protein: CASSSFAGTGELFF. CDR3 coding DNA: TGTGCCAGCAGCTCCTTTGCAGGCACCGGGGAGCTGTTTTTT.